This passage covers 11 T cell receptor beta chains from one sample sequenced in a study of blood T cells in healthy people across ages. A second PCR, run for about 6 to 12 cycles, used a sample-barcoded 5' primer plus a J-beta primer mix. TCRdb re-called the 5' RACE reads through MiXCR, storing one row per CDR3 protein. The sample lists 790,000 or so distinct CDR3 sequences; more than 50% were seen once. What was sequenced was blood. These receptor sequences come from a middle-aged man in good health.

DNA for the CDR3: TGTGCCAGCAGCTCGGGACAGATTGACACTGAAGCTTTCTTT. Protein product: CASSSGQIDTEAFF. The V call is TRBV11-3, the J call TRBJ1-1, with 7 bases matching TRBD1. Unmatched junction bases numbered 5, after V lost 4 bases and J lost 3 bases. The CDR3 is 14 residues long. Germline CDR1 reads SGHNT; CDR2 reads YENEEA.

This clonotype occurred a few times. The rearrangement uses TRBV7-2 and TRBJ2-7, with D perhaps matching TRBD1 or TRBD2 (5 bases each). There are 16 residues in the CDR3. V was cut by 5 bases and J by 3 bases, with 20 bases left in between. In germline, CDR1 is SGHTA, CDR2 FQGNSA. CDR3 in DNA: TGTGCCAGCAGCCAAGGGACGGGCCTTTTGTACTACGAGCAGTACTTC. Encoded protein: CASSQGTGLLYYEQYF. Looking up the rest from reference TRBV7-2 and TRBJ2-7 gives the full variable domain: GAGVSQSPSNKVTEKGKDVELRCDPISGHTALYWYRQSLGQGLEFLIYFQGNSAPDKSGLPSDRFSAERTGGSVSTLTIQRTQQEDSAVYLCASSQGTGLLYYEQYFGPGTRLTVT.

CDR3: CSAPAVRDTQYF. The CDR3 DNA is TGCAGTGCTCCAGCGGTTCGAGATACGCAGTATTTT. The rearrangement joins TRBV20-1 to TRBJ2-3, with D perhaps TRBD2 (5 bases). The germline gives CDR1 DFQATT, CDR2 SNEGSKA (reference sequence). The V end lost 5 bases, the J end lost 5 bases, and 11 bases lay between the germline ends. This CDR3 spans 12 amino acids.

This chain joins TRBV7-9 and TRBJ2-1; D is possibly TRBD1 or TRBD2 (5 bases each). The germline V gene encodes CDR1 SEHNR and CDR2 FQNEAQ (reference sequence). CDR3 length: 11 amino acids. CDR3 in amino acids: CWGGPYNEQFF. DNA for the CDR3: TGTTGGGGCGGGCCCTACAATGAGCAGTTCTTC.

This rearrangement joins TRBV7-8 to TRBJ2-5; maybe TRBD2 (5 bases). This CDR3 contains 15 residues. The V end was cut by 5 bases, the J end by 1 base, with 14 bases between. The germline V gene has CDR1 SGHVS and CDR2 FQNEAQ. The CDR3 nucleotides read TGTGCCAGCAGCCCCGAGGGCAGAACCCAAGAGACCCAGTACTTC. The encoded protein is CASSPEGRTQETQYF. Using reference TRBV7-8 and TRBJ2-5 for the parts outside the CDR3, the full variable domain is GAGVSQSPRYKVAKRGQDVALRCDPISGHVSLFWYQQALGQGPEFLTYFQNEAQLDKSGLPSDRFFAERPEGSVSTLKIQRTQQEDSAVYLCASSPEGRTQETQYFGPGTRLLVL.

The chain couples TRBV5-6 to TRBJ2-2, with 8 positions matching TRBD2. The CDR3 covers 17 residues. CDR1 is SGHDT, CDR2 YYEEEE, per germline. V shed 3 bases, J shed 5 bases, and the junction held 12 bases outside the gene matches. This CDR3 is CASSWGVAGSGTGELFF. In DNA form, the CDR3 reads TGTGCCAGCAGCTGGGGAGTAGCGGGGAGCGGTACCGGGGAGCTGTTTTTT.

The rearrangement links TRBV7-2 to TRBJ2-7; 7 positions agree with TRBD2. The DNA matches TRBJ2-5 better at its end, which makes the J call doubtful. The CDR3 is 14 residues long. CDR1 and CDR2 from the germline V gene are SGHTA and FQGNSA. CDR3 protein: CASSVGGRRETQYF. The CDR3 region has the DNA TGTGCCAGCAGCGTAGGCGGGAGACGGGAGACCCAGTACTTC.

CDR3 protein: CASMETVSSTDTQYF. CDR3 nucleotide sequence: TGTGCCAGCATGGAGACAGTTTCTAGCACAGATACGCAGTATTTT. This chain uses TRBV2 with TRBJ2-3; the D gene is possibly TRBD1 (5 bases). Germline CDR1 and CDR2: SNHLY and FYNNEI. Trimming pared 7 bases from V and 0 bases from J, leaving 14 bases between. This CDR3 has 15 amino acids.

This clonotype was seen a few times. The genes are TRBV7-2 and TRBJ2-3, with 11 bases identical to TRBD2. With V trimmed by 1 base and J by 5 bases, 5 bases remained unmatched. Germline lookup yields CDR1 SGHTA and CDR2 FQGNSA. The CDR3 sequence is 16 residues long. CDR3 sequence reads: CASSLVLLAGGDTQYF. The CDR3 DNA is TGTGCCAGCAGCTTAGTTCTCCTAGCGGGGGGAGATACGCAGTATTTT.

The gene calls are TRBV25-1 and TRBJ2-3; a weak D match, TRBD2 (5 bases). Germline V gives CDR1 MGHDK, CDR2 SYGVNS. This CDR3 has 13 residues. The V and J ends lost 3 bases and 7 bases respectively, with 11 bases between them. The CDR3 DNA reads as TGTGCCAGCAGTGATCCCCCGGGGTATACGCAGTATTTT. Translation: CASSDPPGYTQYF. The full variable domain, rest sourced from reference TRBV25-1 and TRBJ2-3, is EADIYQTPRYLVIGTGKKITLECSQTMGHDKMYWYQQDPGMELHLIHYSYGVNSTEKGDLSSESTVSRIRTEHFPLTLESARPSHTSQYLCASSDPPGYTQYFGPGTRLTVL.

The genes are TRBV7-3 and TRBJ2-7; TRBD1 might be the D (6 bases). Between the trimmed V and J ends, which lost 1 base and 7 bases, there was a span of 11 bases. Germline V gene data show CDR1 as SGHTA and CDR2 as FQGTGA. The CDR3 covers 13 residues. The chain's CDR3 is CASSLRGQAEQYF. The CDR3 DNA sequence: TGTGCCAGCAGCTTAAGGGGACAAGCGGAGCAGTACTTC.